These 23 T cell receptor beta chains originate from one sample sequenced in a study of beta chain features in type 1 diabetes. General study findings and limits: Moderate yet significant TCRB CDR3 shortening was seen in Type 1 diabetes patients in all four CD4+ subsets.

Sequenced material consisted of expressed TCRB transcripts (all of the isolated RNA was reverse transcribed). Profiled with immunoSEQ multiplex PCR; TCRdb holds only in-frame clones, not every one. The sample shows 130,000 or so clones, about 16% of them seen only once. No antigen has been assigned to these receptors. Sequenced sample: central memory CD4+ T cells from blood. These receptor sequences come from a man younger than 40 with type 1 diabetes.

This chain joins TRBV15 and TRBJ1-1, with a tentative D call TRBD1 (5 bases). The CDR3 has 15 residues. Per germline, CDR1 LNHNV and CDR2 YYDKDF (reference sequence). With 1 base removed from V and 5 bases from J, the gap between germline ends came to 14 bases. The CDR3: CATSRGGVGGTEAFF. The DNA of the CDR3 is TGTGCCACCAGCAGAGGAGGGGTCGGGGGTACTGAAGCTTTCTTT.

V and J are TRBV9 and TRBJ2-3, with TRBD2 matching over 12 bases. V was clipped by 3 bases and J by 8 bases; unmatched bases: 10. The V gene's germline CDR1 is SGDLS and CDR2 YYNGEE. There are 16 residues in the CDR3. This chain's CDR3 is CASSAQGLAGLGTQYF. In DNA form, the CDR3 reads TGTGCCAGCAGCGCCCAGGGACTAGCGGGCCTAGGTACGCAGTATTTT. Looking up the rest from reference TRBV9 and TRBJ2-3 gives the full variable domain: DSGVTQTPKHLITATGQRVTLRCSPRSGDLSVYWYQQSLDQGLQFLIQYYNGEERAKGNILERFSAQQFPDLHSELNLSSLELGDSALYFCASSAQGLAGLGTQYFGPGTRLTVL.

The V gene is TRBV4-1, the J gene TRBJ2-2, with D unclear. The length of the CDR3 is 16 residues. The V gene lost 7 bases and the J gene lost 3 bases, with 18 bases spanning the gap. CDR1 and CDR2 (germline): MGHRA, YSYEKL. CDR3 nucleotides: TGCGCCAGCACAGCCAGTGACTTATTATACACCGGGGAGCTGTTTTTT. Protein sequence: CASTASDLLYTGELFF.

This clone came up a few times. The rearrangement uses TRBV6-1 and TRBJ2-5; tentative D call: TRBD2 (7 bases). Between the trimmed V and J ends, which lost 8 bases and 5 bases, there was a span of 12 bases. Germline assignment: CDR1 MNHNS and CDR2 SASEGT. The CDR3 consists of 12 residues. The CDR3 sequence: CASRGAGETQYF. The CDR3 DNA follows: TGTGCCAGCCGGGGGGCTGGTGAGACCCAGTACTTC.

V is TRBV6-1 and J is TRBJ2-1; no clear D gene. Trimming took 6 bases from V and 5 from J, leaving 14 bases between them. The CDR3 spans 14 residues. CDR1 is MNHNS and CDR2 is SASEGT in the germline V gene. The CDR3 reads CASSWGAQNNEQFF. The CDR3 DNA sequence: TGTGCCAGCAGCTGGGGTGCCCAGAACAATGAGCAGTTCTTC.

The chain employs TRBV6-6 and TRBJ2-5; D unclear. This CDR3 is built from 14 residues. CDR1 and CDR2 (germline): MNHNY, SVGAGI (reference sequence). Trimming stripped 2 bases from V and 2 bases from J, with 9 bases between. The CDR3 bases are TGTGCCAGCAGTTACAGTCGTTTTCAAGAGACCCAGTACTTC. Its protein is CASSYSRFQETQYF.

In its sample, this clone was seen a few times. The chain combines TRBV9 with TRBJ2-7; TRBD1 is a possible D gene (6 bases). This CDR3 comprises 14 residues. The germline V gene encodes CDR1 SGDLS and CDR2 YYNGEE. V dropped 3 bases and J dropped 2 bases, with 12 bases sitting between them. The CDR3 spells CASSGGRSAYEQYF. The CDR3 DNA follows: TGTGCCAGCAGCGGGGGGCGGTCGGCCTACGAGCAGTACTTC.

This clone was seen at least ten times. This chain uses TRBV9 with TRBJ2-1, with 14 bases aligning to TRBD2. J was trimmed by 5 bases and V by 2 bases; bases with no gene match: 6. Germline CDR1 is SGDLS and CDR2 is YYNGEE. This CDR3 has 17 amino acids. The CDR3 DNA sequence: TGTGCCAGCAGCGTTGGACTAGCGGGGGGTTCAGACAATGAGCAGTTCTTC. Protein product: CASSVGLAGGSDNEQFF.

The sample holds many counts of this clone. The chain combines TRBV11-3 with TRBJ2-3; possibly TRBD2 for D (5 bases). Deletions cut 5 bases from V and 6 bases from J, with 21 bases between. The CDR3 is made up of 16 amino acids. The V gene's germline CDR1 is SGHNT and CDR2 YENEEA. CDR3 region: CASSPRGPEKGDTQYF. In DNA, the CDR3 is TGTGCCAGCAGCCCACGGGGTCCAGAAAAAGGGGATACGCAGTATTTT.

This clone was detected only a few times. The chain uses TRBV9 and TRBJ1-4, with 7 positions matching TRBD1. Germline CDR1 reads SGDLS; CDR2 reads YYNGEE. V lost 4 bases and J lost 8; bases outside the gene matches: 8. CDR3 length: 14 residues. The CDR3 region has the DNA TGTGCCAGCAGCCCCCGGACAGGCCACGAAAAACTGTTTTTT. Residues: CASSPRTGHEKLFF.

The chain carries TRBV5-6 and TRBJ2-5, with 11 bases fitting TRBD2. This CDR3 spans 15 amino acids. V was pared by 3 bases and J by 8 bases, with 9 bases of the junction left unmatched. The germline gives CDR1 SGHDT, CDR2 YYEEEE. The CDR3 protein is CASSSTSGGYSTQYF. CDR3 nucleotide sequence: TGTGCCAGCAGCTCTACTAGCGGGGGTTATTCAACCCAGTACTTC.

This clone was observed a few times. The chain uses TRBV4-1 and TRBJ1-2; a possible D gene is TRBD1 (5 bases). The CDR3 runs to 14 residues. V lost 0 bases to trimming and J lost 5 bases, with 10 bases between them. Germline V gene sequence: CDR1 MGHRA, CDR2 YSYEKL. CDR3 protein: CASSQDLRGYGYTF. The DNA for the CDR3 is TGCGCCAGCAGCCAAGATTTGAGGGGATATGGCTACACCTTC.

In this sample, this clone turned up many times. The chain joins TRBV9 to TRBJ2-7; no reliable D call. Trimming took off 1 base at V and 5 bases at J, with 10 bases between the two ends. Germline values: CDR1 SGDLS, CDR2 YYNGEE. The CDR3 runs 13 residues. CDR3 nucleotides: TGTGCCAGCAGCGTATCGACGGATGACGAGCAGTACTTC. It encodes CASSVSTDDEQYF.

This clone has more than one count but fewer than ten. The V gene is TRBV6-1, the J gene TRBJ2-7; 10 positions match TRBD1. The CDR3 consists of 15 residues. J was trimmed by 4 bases and V by 3 bases; bases with no gene match: 6. Per the germline V gene, CDR1 is MNHNS and CDR2 is SASEGT. As DNA, the CDR3 is TGTGCCAGCAGTGAGGGACAGGGGAGTGGGTACGAGCAGTACTTC. Translated, it gives CASSEGQGSGYEQYF.

The V call is TRBV5-8, the J call TRBJ2-7; D gene uncertain. V lost 5 bases and J 5 bases, leaving 8 bases between the germline ends. The V gene's germline CDR1 is SGHTS and CDR2 YDEGEE. This CDR3 region has 11 residues. The CDR3 DNA is TGTGCCAGCAGAATAGAAAACGAGCAGTACTTC. This gives the protein CASRIENEQYF.

This clone was counted a few times. The chain joins TRBV29-1 to TRBJ2-7; the D gene is possibly TRBD1 (5 bases). Germline values: CDR1 SQVTM, CDR2 ANQGSEA. V lost 1 base to trimming and J lost 1 base, with 8 bases between them. This CDR3 comprises 13 residues. In nucleotides, the CDR3 is TGCAGCGTTGAAGTAACAGGTTCCTACGAGCAGTACTTC. Amino acids: CSVEVTGSYEQYF.

The chain links TRBV7-2 to TRBJ2-1; D is possibly TRBD2 (5 bases). Germline lookup yields CDR1 SGHTA and CDR2 FQGNSA. V shed 1 base and J shed 5 bases, with 21 bases lying between them. The CDR3 contains 18 residues. Here the CDR3 reads CASSLVPVGSGEDNEQFF. In nucleotides, the CDR3 is TGTGCCAGCAGCTTAGTCCCCGTAGGGAGTGGCGAGGACAATGAGCAGTTCTTC.

This clone was observed a few times. The chain carries TRBV29-1 and TRBJ2-3; TRBD2 is a possible D gene (6 bases). Trimming removed 3 bases at V and 6 bases at J, with 13 bases between. Germline loops: CDR1 SQVTM, CDR2 ANQGSEA. The CDR3 has 13 amino acids. The CDR3 is CSVEEDGSDTQYF. The CDR3 nucleotides read TGCAGCGTTGAGGAGGACGGGAGTGATACGCAGTATTTT.

The chain carries TRBV18 and TRBJ2-4; D call uncertain. CDR3 length equals 17 residues. The germline CDR1 and CDR2 sequences are KGHSH and LQKENI. V gave up 0 bases and J gave up 1 base, with 13 bases separating them. The CDR3 loop reads CASSPPLSIVAKNIQYF. The CDR3 nucleotides are TGTGCCAGCTCACCACCGCTAAGTATTGTGGCCAAAAACATTCAGTACTTC.

This clone was seen a handful of times. The J gene is TRBJ2-1, the V gene TRBV15; a possible D gene is TRBD1 (6 bases). The germline V and J ends were trimmed by 3 bases and 3 bases, with 15 bases remaining between them. The CDR3 is made up of 16 amino acids. CDR1 is LNHNV, CDR2 YYDKDF, per germline (reference sequence). For the CDR3, the DNA is TGTGCCACCAGCAGCGCAGGGGTTCTCAACTACAATGAGCAGTTCTTC. This gives the protein CATSSAGVLNYNEQFF.

A note on this clone: This may come from a read error, since a much larger clone is one base off. At the DNA level, this CDR3 is encoded by other sequences in the same sample as well. The chain recombines TRBV7-9 with TRBJ2-3; 9 bases fit TRBD2. J lost 1 base, V lost 1 base, and 0 bases had no gene match. Germline values: CDR1 SEHNR, CDR2 FQNEAQ (reference sequence). The CDR3 spans 15 residues. DNA for the CDR3: TGTGCCAGCAGCTTAGGACTAGCGGGCACAGATACGCAGTATTTT. It codes for CASSLGLAGTDTQYF. Supplemented by reference TRBV7-9 and TRBJ2-3, the full variable domain reads DTGVSQNPRHKITKRGQNVTFRCDPISEHNRLYWYRQTLGQGPEFLTYFQNEAQLEKSRLLSDRFSAERPKGSFSTLEIQRTEQGDSAMYLCASSLGLAGTDTQYFGPGTRLTVL.

This clone occurred many times. V gene TRBV6-5 combines with J gene TRBJ1-5; D is perhaps TRBD1 (6 bases). CDR1 and CDR2 (germline): MNHEY, SVGAGI. The CDR3 has 12 amino acids. The ends were cut back, 6 bases at V and 15 bases at J, with 18 bases in the middle. CDR3 in DNA: TGTGCCAGCAGCCCTCCTACGGGGGCACGGCATTTT. Its translation is CASSPPTGARHF.

V is TRBV7-8 and J is TRBJ2-7, with 9 bases lining up with TRBD2. This CDR3 is built from 14 residues. V shed 7 bases and J 0 bases; nucleotides not matched to a gene: 4. CDR1 and CDR2 from the germline V gene are SGHVS and FQNEAQ. The CDR3 sequence is CASTPAGGSYEQYF. The CDR3 nucleotides are TGTGCCAGCACCCCAGCGGGGGGCTCCTACGAGCAGTACTTC.